Listed below are T cell receptor beta chains from one sample, sequenced in a study of OX40 agonist ivuxolimab in advanced cancers. The protocol was immunoSEQ multiplex PCR, while the TCRdb copy is restricted to in-frame clones and leaves out a portion. Among 30,000 to 45,000 clones listed, 60% to 85% were seen once. The sequenced sample was CD4+ or CD8+ T cells sorted from blood, obtained in a trial of the OX40 agonist ivuxolimab. The source is an adult with an advanced solid tumor such as melanoma, head and neck, liver or kidney cancer. Both conserved end residues are part of each CDR3. Fields, in order: J gene, D gene, clone size, V gene, CDR3 DNA, CDR3 protein. The D gene is left open where the match is weak. A row's size may be missing; if present it is once, few, many or a size class.

TRBJ1-3 | . | . | TRBV19 | TGTGCCAGTAGTGTCCTCGTAGGTGGAAACACCATATATTTT | CASSVLVGGNTIYF
TRBJ1-5 | TRBD1 | . | TRBV28 | TGTGCCAGCAGTTTGACAGGGTTGGCATATAGCAATCAGCCCCAGCATTTT | CASSLTGLAYSNQPQHF
TRBJ1-2 | . | few | TRBV25-1 | TGTGCCAGCAGCCCGGGGCCCAGCTATGGCTACACCTTC | CASSPGPSYGYTF
TRBJ1-5 | TRBD1 | . | TRBV28 | TGTGCCAGCAGTTTTGGGAGACAGGGGGCGGTGGATCAGCCCCAGCATTTT | CASSFGRQGAVDQPQHF
TRBJ2-3 | . | . | TRBV9 | TGTGCCAGCAGCGTATTAGGGGGGGGCAGCACAGATACGCAGTATTTT | CASSVLGGGSTDTQYF
TRBJ1-4 | . | . | TRBV5-1 | TGCGCCAGCAGCTTGCGGGGTGCCTCCGCTAATGAAAAACTGTTTTTT | CASSLRGASANEKLFF
TRBJ2-5 | TRBD1 | few | TRBV5-6 | TGTGCCAGCAGCTTGCAGGGGGCCGGAGAGACCCAGTACTTC | CASSLQGAGETQYF
TRBJ2-7 | . | . | TRBV30 | TGTGCCTGGAGTAAACCAGCAGGAGAGGAGCAGTACTTC | CAWSKPAGEEQYF
TRBJ1-2 | TRBD1 | . | TRBV15 | TGTGCCACCAGCAGAGATGGGGGGGACAGACGAGGGGTCTTC | CATSRDGGDRRGVF
TRBJ2-3 | TRBD2 | few | TRBV9 | TGTGCCAGCAGCCCCCGAATTGGCGGGGGGGCCGGGGGAGATACGCAGTATTTT | CASSPRIGGGAGGDTQYF
TRBJ2-2 | TRBD1 | . | TRBV19 | TGTGCCAGTACCTTAGGGACAGGGTGGAGCGGGGAGCTGTTTTTT | CASTLGTGWSGELFF
TRBJ1-1 | . | . | TRBV11-3 | TGTGCCAGCAGCCTTGACAGCGAGGGGACTGAAGCTTTCTTT | CASSLDSEGTEAFF
TRBJ2-4 | . | few | TRBV4-1 | TGCGCCAGCAGCCATAACTCCGGGACCCTCTACAACATTCAGTACTTC | CASSHNSGTLYNIQYF
TRBJ2-5 | . | . | TRBV7-9 | TGTGCCAGCAGCTTAGCGCTTGGGGCAGGGGCAGAGACCCAGTACTTC | CASSLALGAGAETQYF
TRBJ1-3 | . | few | TRBV6-6 | TGTGCCAGCAGTTCCCGACAGGACCTCTCTGGAAACACCATATATTTT | CASSSRQDLSGNTIYF
TRBJ2-1 | . | . | TRBV9 | TGTGCCAGCAGCCCCCCCGGAAGCCTCAGCATTGAGCAGTTCTTC | CASSPPGSLSIEQFF
TRBJ1-6 | . | . | TRBV7-2 | TGTGCCAGCAGCTCCCGGACCGACAGCATCTATAATTCACCCCTCCACTTT | CASSSRTDSIYNSPLHF
TRBJ2-3 | . | . | TRBV4-1 | TGCGCCAGCAGCCAAGTTGCAGATACGCAGTATTTT | CASSQVADTQYF
TRBJ2-3 | . | . | TRBV5-4 | TGCGCCAGCAGCTTGGACAGGATGGGTAGGGGAGGACAGATAGATACGCAGTATTTT | CASSLDRMGRGGQIDTQYF
TRBJ2-7 | . | few | TRBV11-2 | TGTGCCAGCAGCTTAGTGGCTCAAAGCTCCTACGAGCAGTACTTC | CASSLVAQSSYEQYF
TRBJ1-5 | . | once | TRBV28 | TGTGCCAGCAACCTACCCGACAGAAACAATCAGCCCCAGCATTTT | CASNLPDRNNQPQHF
TRBJ2-3 | . | . | TRBV4-1 | TGCGCCAGCAGCCAATTCTCCGGGACCACAGATACGCAGTATTTT | CASSQFSGTTDTQYF
TRBJ2-3 | . | once | TRBV10-2 | TGCGCCAGCAGTTCGGTCCGGGTGGGAACAGATACGCAGTATTTT | CASSSVRVGTDTQYF
TRBJ1-5 | . | . | TRBV27 | TGTGCCAGCAGCCGCTTGGGAACCTCGGGGGGCTATAGCAATCAGCCCCAGCATTTT | CASSRLGTSGGYSNQPQHF
TRBJ2-7 | . | . | TRBV4-1 | TGCGCCAGCAGCCAAGATCCTCGGACTGACACCTACGAGCAGTACTTC | CASSQDPRTDTYEQYF
TRBJ1-2 | . | . | TRBV6-1 | TGTGCCAGCAGTGAAGAACCGGGTATAAGCTATGGCTACACCTTC | CASSEEPGISYGYTF
TRBJ2-6 | . | . | TRBV28 | TGTGCCAGCAGTATGGGGGGCAGTATTGGGTTGTGGGCCAACGTCCTGACTTTC | CASSMGGSIGLWANVLTF
TRBJ1-1 | . | . | TRBV11-2 | TGTGCCAGCAGCTTCACGACAGCAAACACTGAAGCTTTCTTT | CASSFTTANTEAFF
TRBJ1-1 | . | medium-sized | TRBV5-1 | TGCGCCAGCAGGGTGAGCATGAACACTGAAGCTTTCTTT | CASRVSMNTEAFF
TRBJ2-2 | . | few | TRBV19 | TGTGCCAGTCCCTCCCGCGGGGAATACACCGGGGAGCTGTTTTTT | CASPSRGEYTGELFF
TRBJ2-3 | TRBD2 | once | TRBV18 | TGTGCCAGCTCACCATTCGGGACTAGCGACACAGATACGCAGTATTTT | CASSPFGTSDTDTQYF
TRBJ2-2 | . | . | TRBV5-1 | TGCGCCAGCAGCCCCGGCTGGACAGAGAACACCGGGGAGCTGTTTTTT | CASSPGWTENTGELFF
TRBJ2-2 | TRBD2 | . | TRBV5-1 | TGCGCCAGCAGCTCCTCAGCGGGAGGGAACACCGGGGAGCTGTTTTTT | CASSSSAGGNTGELFF
TRBJ2-5 | TRBD1 | . | TRBV6-5 | TGTGCCAGCAGTTACGATGGACAGGCGGTTTGGGAGCAGTACTTC | CASSYDGQAVWEQYF